The source of this T cell receptor beta chain is a study of Graves' ophthalmopathy and Graves' hyperthyroidism. This clonotype was observed many times. The CDR3 is made up of 12 amino acids. CDR1 and CDR2 (germline): SEHNR, FQNEAQ (reference sequence). Trimming stripped 5 bases from V and 7 bases from J, with 9 bases between. RNA transcripts provided the template for amplifying TCR beta CDR3 regions. HTBI primers were used in a first-round RT-PCR, which preceded a second-round multiplex PCR. A single record per CDR3 protein comes from TCRdb applying MiXCR to the multiplex PCR reads. The sample holds about 550,000 distinct CDR3 sequences; approximately 35% are singletons and the top ten take about 4.1%.

The TCR was taken from an adult man with Graves' hyperthyroidism. The rearrangement joins TRBV7-9 to TRBJ1-5; perhaps TRBD1 as D (6 bases). Sequenced: peripheral blood or thyroid tissue (not recorded which). CDR3: CASSLQGQPQHF. The CDR3 nucleotides are TGTGCCAGCAGCCTACAGGGACAGCCCCAGCATTTT.